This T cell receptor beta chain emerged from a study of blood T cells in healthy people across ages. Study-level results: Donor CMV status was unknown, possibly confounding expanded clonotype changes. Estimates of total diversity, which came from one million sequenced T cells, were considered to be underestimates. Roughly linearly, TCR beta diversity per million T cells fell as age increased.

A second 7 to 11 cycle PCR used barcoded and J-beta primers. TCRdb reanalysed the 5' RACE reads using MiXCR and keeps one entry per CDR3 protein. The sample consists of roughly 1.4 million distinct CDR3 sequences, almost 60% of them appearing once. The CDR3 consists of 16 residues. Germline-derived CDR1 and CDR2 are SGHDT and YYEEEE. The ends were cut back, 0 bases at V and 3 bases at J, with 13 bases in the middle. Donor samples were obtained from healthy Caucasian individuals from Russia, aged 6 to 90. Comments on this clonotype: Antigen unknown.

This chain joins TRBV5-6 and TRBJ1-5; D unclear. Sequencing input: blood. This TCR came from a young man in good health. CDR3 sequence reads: CASSLGPLGVNQPQHF. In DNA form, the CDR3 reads TGTGCCAGCAGCTTGGGACCATTAGGTGTCAATCAGCCCCAGCATTTT.